A selection of T cell receptor beta chains follows, all from one sample in a study of CD8+ T cells in alopecia areata. Some clones are missing from TCRdb's copy, which holds only in-frame ones; the method was immunoSEQ multiplex PCR. The sample holds about 200,000 clones, roughly two fifths seen once. Material: CD4+ T cells sorted from blood, obtained at approximately week 30, from a patient treated with tofacitinib. The receptors originated from a human donor with alopecia areata. Each CDR3 is given with its conserved first and last residue. Each record gives: D gene, J gene, V gene, clone size, CDR3 protein, CDR3 DNA. A D gene is named only where the DNA matches it firmly. Size is stated for part of the rows, as once, few or many counts, or as a class when the clone is expanded.

d_call: .; j_call: TRBJ2-7; v_call: TRBV7-9; clone_size: .; cdr3_aa: CASSPTPGRGAYEQYF; cdr3_nt: TGTGCCAGCAGCCCCACCCCGGGGCGCGGCGCCTACGAGCAGTACTTC
d_call: .; j_call: TRBJ2-2; v_call: TRBV11-3; clone_size: .; cdr3_aa: CASSRIPGELFF; cdr3_nt: TGTGCCAGCAGCCGTATCCCCGGGGAGCTGTTTTTT
d_call: .; j_call: TRBJ1-1; v_call: TRBV6-1; clone_size: .; cdr3_aa: CASRLVSNTEAFF; cdr3_nt: TGTGCCAGCAGACTAGTCTCGAACACTGAAGCTTTCTTT
d_call: .; j_call: TRBJ2-6; v_call: TRBV7-9; clone_size: .; cdr3_aa: CASSFSLGRDGSGANVLTF; cdr3_nt: TGTGCCAGCAGCTTTTCTCTGGGCCGGGATGGCTCTGGGGCCAACGTCCTGACTTTC
d_call: .; j_call: TRBJ1-1; v_call: TRBV5-8; clone_size: few; cdr3_aa: CASSMGGRENTEAFF; cdr3_nt: TGTGCCAGCTCAATGGGAGGACGGGAGAACACTGAAGCTTTCTTT
d_call: .; j_call: TRBJ1-1; v_call: TRBV30; clone_size: .; cdr3_aa: CAWRGMNTEAFF; cdr3_nt: TGTGCCTGGAGAGGCATGAACACTGAAGCTTTCTTT
d_call: .; j_call: TRBJ2-5; v_call: TRBV20-1; clone_size: few; cdr3_aa: CSAAWKETQYF; cdr3_nt: TGCAGTGCTGCTTGGAAAGAGACCCAGTACTTC
d_call: .; j_call: TRBJ2-5; v_call: TRBV23-1; clone_size: .; cdr3_aa: CASSQPRERGGPRRETQYF; cdr3_nt: TGCGCCAGCAGTCAGCCCCGCGAAAGGGGTGGGCCCAGGAGGGAGACCCAGTACTTC
d_call: .; j_call: TRBJ1-1; v_call: TRBV5-1; clone_size: few; cdr3_aa: CASSLPSNTEAFF; cdr3_nt: TGCGCCAGCAGCCTGCCAAGTAACACTGAAGCTTTCTTT
d_call: .; j_call: TRBJ1-3; v_call: TRBV18; clone_size: .; cdr3_aa: CASSPRVSSGNTIYF; cdr3_nt: TGTGCCAGCTCACCACGGGTGTCCTCTGGAAACACCATATATTTT
d_call: TRBD1; j_call: TRBJ2-1; v_call: TRBV13; clone_size: .; cdr3_aa: CASRRTGGPSANEQFF; cdr3_nt: TGTGCCAGCAGGCGGACAGGTGGCCCATCAGCCAATGAGCAGTTCTTC
d_call: .; j_call: TRBJ1-2; v_call: TRBV6-1; clone_size: few; cdr3_aa: CASSEGVGESSGYTF; cdr3_nt: TGTGCCAGCAGTGAAGGGGTAGGGGAGTCTTCTGGCTACACCTTC
d_call: TRBD2; j_call: TRBJ2-3; v_call: TRBV6-5; clone_size: .; cdr3_aa: CASSQLAGGPDTQYF; cdr3_nt: TGTGCCAGCAGTCAACTAGCGGGGGGGCCAGATACGCAGTATTTT
d_call: .; j_call: TRBJ1-2; v_call: TRBV4-1; clone_size: .; cdr3_aa: CATRGSRDGYTF; cdr3_nt: TGCGCCACCCGGGGGAGCAGGGATGGCTACACCTTC
d_call: TRBD2; j_call: TRBJ2-7; v_call: TRBV18; clone_size: few; cdr3_aa: CASSLSSGRSSYEQYF; cdr3_nt: TGTGCCAGCTCACTGTCTAGCGGGAGAAGCTCCTACGAGCAGTACTTC
d_call: TRBD1; j_call: TRBJ2-1; v_call: TRBV4-1; clone_size: few; cdr3_aa: CASSQLRGGRGNEQFF; cdr3_nt: TGCGCCAGCAGCCAACTGAGAGGGGGCCGAGGCAATGAGCAGTTCTTC
d_call: .; j_call: TRBJ2-3; v_call: TRBV7-2; clone_size: .; cdr3_aa: CASSVGAVSTDTQYF; cdr3_nt: TGTGCCAGCAGCGTTGGGGCTGTCAGCACAGATACGCAGTATTTT
d_call: TRBD1; j_call: TRBJ1-2; v_call: TRBV29-1; clone_size: few; cdr3_aa: CSVETGGHGYTF; cdr3_nt: TGCAGCGTTGAAACAGGGGGCCATGGCTACACCTTC
d_call: .; j_call: TRBJ2-7; v_call: TRBV18; clone_size: .; cdr3_aa: CASSLVPSSYEQYF; cdr3_nt: TGTGCCAGCTCACTAGTTCCCAGCTCCTACGAGCAGTACTTC
d_call: TRBD1; j_call: TRBJ1-4; v_call: TRBV7-6; clone_size: .; cdr3_aa: CASSLAPPSAGGEKLFF; cdr3_nt: TGTGCCAGCAGCTTAGCGCCCCCTTCGGCAGGGGGTGAAAAACTGTTTTTT
d_call: .; j_call: TRBJ2-3; v_call: TRBV27; clone_size: .; cdr3_aa: CASSPGTDTQYF; cdr3_nt: TGTGCCAGCAGTCCCGGCACAGATACGCAGTATTTT
d_call: .; j_call: TRBJ1-1; v_call: TRBV9; clone_size: .; cdr3_aa: CASSVGTARGTEAFF; cdr3_nt: TGTGCCAGCAGCGTAGGCACTGCGAGGGGCACTGAAGCTTTCTTT
d_call: .; j_call: TRBJ2-1; v_call: TRBV7-2; clone_size: many; cdr3_aa: CASSPYVTNEQFF; cdr3_nt: TGTGCCAGCAGCCCATACGTAACCAATGAGCAGTTCTTC
d_call: TRBD2; j_call: TRBJ2-2; v_call: TRBV29-1; clone_size: many; cdr3_aa: CSVGSLAGRNTGELFF; cdr3_nt: TGCAGCGTTGGGTCACTAGCGGGAAGGAACACCGGGGAGCTGTTTTTT
d_call: TRBD1; j_call: TRBJ1-4; v_call: TRBV5-1; clone_size: few; cdr3_aa: CASSPRTGEGKLFF; cdr3_nt: TGCGCCAGCAGCCCGCGGACAGGGGAGGGAAAACTGTTTTTT
d_call: TRBD1; j_call: TRBJ1-5; v_call: TRBV23-1; clone_size: .; cdr3_aa: CASSQGDRGINQPQHF; cdr3_nt: TGCGCCAGCAGTCAAGGGGACAGGGGAATCAATCAGCCCCAGCATTTT